Shown below are 27 T cell receptor beta chains from a single sample sequenced in a study of T-cell reconstitution after alpha-beta-depleted transplantation in children. The authors prepared the TCRbeta library with unique molecular identifiers. TCRdb reprocessed the PCR reads via MiXCR and lists one record per CDR3 protein. The repertoire holds hundreds of thousands of distinct CDR3 sequences, with around 13% as singletons. Sequencing was performed on PBMCs from the stem cell graft donor, taken from the stem cell graft. These receptors originate from a human donor who donated a stem cell graft to a child with combined immunodeficiency.

This clonotype was counted at least ten times. The junction differs from germline at one of its ends, possibly a read error. The chain links TRBV6-2 or TRBV6-3 to TRBJ2-3; no firm D call. This CDR3 contains 12 residues. Germline V gene lookup returns CDR1 MNHEY and CDR2 SVGEGT. CDR3 nucleotides: TGTGCCAGCGGTCCGTCACCAGATGCGCAGTATTTT. Protein product: CASGPSPDAQYF.

The genes are TRBV28 and TRBJ2-3; the D gene is possibly TRBD2 (6 bases). The germline V and J ends were trimmed by 3 bases and 5 bases, with 15 bases remaining between them. Germline CDR1 is MDHEN and CDR2 is SYDVKM. The CDR3 loop spans 15 amino acids. The CDR3 DNA follows: TGTGCCAGCAGTTTGGCCTCGGGGGTTGGAGATACGCAGTATTTT. This sequence encodes CASSLASGVGDTQYF. The variable domain in full, with the rest retrieved from reference TRBV28 and TRBJ2-3, is DVKVTQSSRYLVKRTGEKVFLECVQDMDHENMFWYRQDPGLGLRLIYFSYDVKMKEKGDIPEGYSVSREKKERFSLILESASTNQTSMYLCASSLASGVGDTQYFGPGTRLTVL.

This chain links TRBV11-3 with TRBJ2-6, with D perhaps matching TRBD2 (5 bases). CDR3 length: 16 amino acids. CDR1 is SGHNT, CDR2 YENEEA, per germline. V was trimmed by 3 bases and J by 0 bases, leaving 9 bases between them. The CDR3 DNA sequence: TGTGCCAGCAGCTTCTTACGGGACTCTGGGGCCAACGTCCTGACTTTC. It specifies CASSFLRDSGANVLTF.

This clonotype was counted a few times. The chain joins TRBV12-3 or TRBV12-4 to TRBJ1-2, with D perhaps TRBD1 (5 bases). The V and J ends lost 6 bases and 6 bases respectively, with 23 bases between them. This CDR3 has 16 residues. CDR3 amino acids: CASSDSRAGIFDGYTF. DNA for the CDR3: TGTGCCAGCAGCGACTCCAGAGCAGGGATCTTCGATGGCTACACCTTC.

This rearrangement joins TRBV9 to TRBJ2-1; 10 positions agree with TRBD2. V lost 4 bases, J lost 8 bases, and 9 bases stayed unmatched. The CDR3 consists of 15 residues. Germline-derived CDR1 and CDR2 are SGDLS and YYNGEE. This CDR3 reads CASSKTGTSAHEQFF. CDR3 DNA sequence: TGTGCCAGCAGCAAGACCGGGACTAGCGCCCATGAGCAGTTCTTC. The whole variable domain, remainder taken from reference TRBV9 and TRBJ2-1, is DSGVTQTPKHLITATGQRVTLRCSPRSGDLSVYWYQQSLDQGLQFLIQYYNGEERAKGNILERFSAQQFPDLHSELNLSSLELGDSALYFCASSKTGTSAHEQFFGPGTRLTVL.

This clonotype is a singleton in its sample. The chain couples TRBV20-1 to TRBJ2-7, with TRBD1 identical over 7 bases. V trimming: 3 bases; J trimming: 9 bases; junction bases outside the gene matches: 14. The CDR3 totals 14 residues. Germline CDR1 DFQATT, CDR2 SNEGSKA (reference sequence). The CDR3 DNA reads as TGCAGTGCTAGCTCGGAGGACAGGTCCCTTGGGCAGTACTTC. Protein sequence: CSASSEDRSLGQYF.

The V gene is TRBV4-2, the J gene TRBJ2-1; tentatively, D is TRBD2 (5 bases). Between the trimmed V and J ends, which lost 0 bases and 10 bases, there was a span of 13 bases. CDR1 and CDR2 (germline): LGHNA, YNFKEQ. The CDR3 is made up of 14 amino acids. CDR3 nucleotides: TGTGCCAGCAGCCAAGATATATTGGGCGGGGAGCAGTTCTTC. It specifies CASSQDILGGEQFF.

This clonotype has only a few counts. The chain recombines TRBV11-3 with TRBJ2-1, with TRBD2 matching 12 bases. V was clipped by 3 bases and J by 5 bases; unmatched bases: 2. Germline V CDR1 and CDR2: SGHNT, YENEEA. The CDR3 has 15 amino acids. Here the CDR3 reads CASSFLAGGNNEQFF. The CDR3 nucleotides read TGTGCCAGCAGCTTTCTAGCGGGAGGGAACAATGAGCAGTTCTTC. The full variable domain, rest sourced from reference TRBV11-3 and TRBJ2-1, is EAGVVQSPRYKIIEKKQPVAFWCNPISGHNTLYWYLQNLGQGPELLIRYENEEAVDDSQLPKDRFSAERLKGVDSTLKIQPAELGDSAVYLCASSFLAGGNNEQFFGPGTRLTVL.

This clonotype was seen ten or more times. This chain connects TRBV20-1 to TRBJ2-4, with 9 nucleotides matching TRBD2. Trimming cost V 1 base and J 6 bases; bases outside gene matches: 7. Germline loops: CDR1 DFQATT, CDR2 SNEGSKA (reference sequence). The CDR3 spans 15 residues. In DNA form, the CDR3 reads TGCAGTGCTAGAGGATGGGTAGCGGGGGTAAACATTCAGTACTTC. Translated, it gives CSARGWVAGVNIQYF.

This chain connects TRBV12-3 or TRBV12-4 to TRBJ2-1, with no clear D. V was clipped by 3 bases and J by 7 bases, with 7 bases between them. The CDR3 is 12 amino acids. This chain's CDR3 is CASSFNWNEQFF. The CDR3 DNA follows: TGTGCCAGCAGTTTCAATTGGAATGAGCAGTTCTTC.

In its sample, this clonotype was seen a few times. V is TRBV12-3 or TRBV12-4 and J is TRBJ2-7, with 7 bases identical to TRBD1. This CDR3 region has 14 residues. V was pared by 5 bases and J by 7 bases, with 11 bases of the junction left unmatched. CDR3 sequence reads: CASSPRTGSGEQYF. CDR3 nucleotides: TGTGCCAGCAGTCCTAGGACAGGATCGGGGGAGCAGTACTTC.

In this sample, this clonotype turned up a few times. The V call is TRBV20-1, the J call TRBJ2-3; maybe TRBD2 (6 bases). The germline V gene has CDR1 DFQATT and CDR2 SNEGSKA (reference sequence). V lost 6 bases and J lost 2, with 12 bases in between. This CDR3 region has 13 residues. The CDR3: CSAPGLPTDTQYF. In DNA form, the CDR3 reads TGCAGTGCCCCGGGACTCCCCACAGATACGCAGTATTTT.

This clonotype occurred a few times. The CDR3 nucleotides read TGTGCCAGCAGCTTAGGTGTAGTAACCATAGATACGCAGTATTTT. Its protein product is CASSLGVVTIDTQYF. V gene TRBV7-2 combines with J gene TRBJ2-3, with no clear D. Per the germline V gene, CDR1 is SGHTA and CDR2 is FQGNSA. The ends were cut back, 1 base at V and 5 bases at J, with 13 bases in the middle. The CDR3 sequence is 15 residues long.

The V call is TRBV18, the J call TRBJ2-3, with D unclear. This CDR3 has 14 residues. Germline V gives CDR1 KGHSH, CDR2 LQKENI. Trimming left V 6 bases short and J 1 base short, with 11 bases between. The chain's CDR3 is CASSQLIGTDTQYF. CDR3 in DNA: TGTGCCAGCTCGCAATTAATAGGCACAGATACGCAGTATTTT. The variable domain in full, completed from reference TRBV18 and TRBJ2-3, reads NAGVMQNPRHLVRRRGQEARLRCSPMKGHSHVYWYRQLPEEGLKFMVYLQKENIIDESGMPKERFSAEFPKEGPSILRIQQVVRGDSAAYFCASSQLIGTDTQYFGPGTRLTVL.

The chain couples TRBV18 to TRBJ2-2, with 7 bases identical to TRBD1. Germline CDR1 reads KGHSH; CDR2 reads LQKENI. This CDR3 has 12 residues. V gave up 6 bases and J gave up 6 bases; unmatched junction bases: 1. CDR3 sequence (DNA): TGTGCCAGCTCCGACAGGGCCGGGGAGCTGTTTTTT. This sequence encodes CASSDRAGELFF.

Only a few counts were recorded for this clonotype. The chain is built from TRBV7-8 and TRBJ1-2; D gene ambiguous. The CDR3 is 14 amino acids. CDR1 SGHVS and CDR2 FQNEAQ come from the germline V gene. V was trimmed by 0 bases and J by 4 bases, leaving 9 bases between them. CDR3 DNA sequence: TGTGCCAGCAGCTTAGCGCAACAGTCCTATGGCTACACCTTC. It codes for CASSLAQQSYGYTF. The full variable domain, completed using reference TRBV7-8 and TRBJ1-2, is GAGVSQSPRYKVAKRGQDVALRCDPISGHVSLFWYQQALGQGPEFLTYFQNEAQLDKSGLPSDRFFAERPEGSVSTLKIQRTQQEDSAVYLCASSLAQQSYGYTFGSGTRLTVV.

This clonotype was observed at least ten times. V gene TRBV7-9 combines with J gene TRBJ2-1, with D perhaps being TRBD1 or TRBD2 (6 bases each). V lost 4 bases to trimming and J lost 15 bases, with 19 bases between them. CDR3 length: 13 residues. From germline, CDR1 is SEHNR and CDR2 FQNEAQ (reference sequence). CDR3 region: CASSSSGERRAFF. In nucleotides, the CDR3 is TGTGCCAGCAGCTCTTCAGGGGAAAGGAGGGCGTTCTTC. The whole variable domain, remainder taken from reference TRBV7-9 and TRBJ2-1, is DTGVSQNPRHKITKRGQNVTFRCDPISEHNRLYWYRQTLGQGPEFLTYFQNEAQLEKSRLLSDRFSAERPKGSFSTLEIQRTEQGDSAMYLCASSSSGERRAFFGPGTRLTVL.

This clonotype appeared a few times. The chain links TRBV11-1 to TRBJ2-7; D may be TRBD2 (7 bases). The CDR3 consists of 13 residues. The V and J ends lost 5 bases and 7 bases respectively, with 15 bases between them. Germline lookup yields CDR1 SGHAT and CDR2 FQDESV (reference sequence). In nucleotides, the CDR3 is TGTGCCAGCAGCGCCGACAGGACTAGAGAGCAGTACTTC. Protein sequence: CASSADRTREQYF. Drawing the rest from reference TRBV11-1 and TRBJ2-7, the complete variable domain is EAEVAQSPRYKITEKSQAVAFWCDPISGHATLYWYRQILGQGPELLVQFQDESVVDDSQLPKDRFSAERLKGVDSTLKIQPAELGDSAMYLCASSADRTREQYFGPGTRLTVT.

The chain has TRBV2 and TRBJ2-5; 13 positions agree with TRBD2. This CDR3 comprises 15 residues. Trimming removed 7 bases from V and 0 bases from J; junction bases left unmatched: 2. The germline V gene encodes CDR1 SNHLY and CDR2 FYNNEI. The CDR3 DNA reads TGTGCCAGCACCGGGACTAGCGGGGACCAAGAGACCCAGTACTTC. Protein sequence: CASTGTSGDQETQYF.

This clonotype was picked up a small number of times. The gene calls are TRBV29-1 and TRBJ2-7; a weak D match, TRBD1 (6 bases). The ends were cut back, 6 bases at V and 2 bases at J, with 14 bases in the middle. Germline lookup yields CDR1 SQVTM and CDR2 ANQGSEA. The CDR3 has 13 residues. CDR3 coding DNA: TGCAGCGTCATGGGCAGGGGCACCTACGAGCAGTACTTC. It yields the protein CSVMGRGTYEQYF.

This chain uses TRBV6-2 or TRBV6-3 with TRBJ2-1, with D possibly being TRBD1 or TRBD2 (6 bases each). Trimming stripped 6 bases from V and 4 bases from J, with 16 bases between. The CDR3 totals 15 residues. The germline CDR1 and CDR2 sequences are MNHEY and SVGEGT. The DNA for the CDR3 is TGTGCCAGCAGGTCGGGGGCTCTTGGGTACAATGAGCAGTTCTTC. Protein sequence: CASRSGALGYNEQFF.

The chain joins TRBV18 to TRBJ1-2, with TRBD1 matching over 8 bases. This CDR3 spans 16 amino acids. V lost 3 bases and J lost 4; bases outside the gene matches: 10. Germline loops: CDR1 KGHSH, CDR2 LQKENI. CDR3 region: CASSPTSGGEGYGYTF. As DNA, the CDR3 is TGTGCCAGCTCACCGACCTCAGGGGGCGAGGGCTATGGCTACACCTTC.

This chain joins TRBV9 and TRBJ1-1; D remains unclear. CDR1 and CDR2 from the germline V gene are SGDLS and YYNGEE. V was shortened by 0 bases and J by 5 bases, with 14 bases between the two germline ends. The CDR3 totals 15 residues. The CDR3 coding sequence is TGTGCCAGCAGCGTAGGTTCCTTTTCGGGGACTGAAGCTTTCTTT. Residues: CASSVGSFSGTEAFF.

This clonotype has a handful of counts. The chain has TRBV20-1 and TRBJ2-3; no clear D. Germline V gene lookup returns CDR1 DFQATT and CDR2 SNEGSKA (reference sequence). The CDR3 is 11 amino acids. V lost 2 bases and J 2 bases, leaving 2 bases between the germline ends. CDR3 nucleotide sequence: TGCAGTGCTAGAACCACAGATACGCAGTATTTT. This translates into CSARTTDTQYF.

For this clonotype: A much larger clone is a single base away; this may be a read error. The chain is built from TRBV5-1 and TRBJ2-3; TRBD2 might be the D (5 bases). Germline V gene lookup returns CDR1 SGHRS and CDR2 YFSETQ. The CDR3 is 16 residues long. Here the CDR3 reads CASSLREGSSTDTEYF. CDR3 nucleotide sequence: TGCGCCAGCAGCTTGAGAGAGGGCAGTAGCACAGATACGGAGTATTTT. Supplemented by reference TRBV5-1 and TRBJ2-3, the full variable domain reads KAGVTQTPRYLIKTRGQQVTLSCSPISGHRSVSWYQQTPGQGLQFLFEYFSETQRNKGNFPGRFSGRQFSNSRSEMNVSTLELGDSALYLCASSLREGSSTDTEYFGPGTRLTVL.

This clonotype was detected only a few times. The J gene is TRBJ1-1, the V gene TRBV18; D uncertain. V lost 0 bases and J 6 bases, leaving 11 bases between the germline ends. Germline CDR1 and CDR2: KGHSH and LQKENI. The CDR3 has 14 amino acids. CDR3 in DNA: TGTGCCAGCTCACCACCGAGTAGGGTGGCTGAAGCTTTCTTT. Amino acid sequence: CASSPPSRVAEAFF.

A few counts support this clonotype. V usage is TRBV25-1 and J usage is TRBJ1-5; D not certain. The CDR3 is 13 amino acids. Trimming left V 6 bases short and J 2 bases short, with 8 bases between. Per the germline V gene, CDR1 is MGHDK and CDR2 is SYGVNS. CDR3 nucleotides: TGTGCCAGCAGCCCGTATGGCAATCAGCCCCAGCATTTT. Its translation: CASSPYGNQPQHF.